Below, one T cell receptor (beta chain) is given with its context. The CDR3 runs 17 residues. Germline CDR1 reads LNHDA; CDR2 reads SQIVND (reference sequence). V was pared by 5 bases and J by 7 bases, with 10 bases of the junction left unmatched. This specimen belongs to a study of blood T cell repertoires in COVID-19. Using immunoSEQ multiplex PCR, the repertoire was profiled, and TCRdb retains in-frame clones only, with some absent. Of tens of thousands of clones listed, about 88% are singletons. The sample taken for sequencing was peripheral blood. The rearrangement joins TRBV19 to TRBJ2-1; 14 positions agree with TRBD2. The receptor was derived from a woman aged 60-75 years with COVID-19, enrolled during active disease. The CDR3 nucleotides are TGTGCCAGTAGTCCCCTGCCCGGGACTAGCGGGAGTAATGAGCAGTTCTTC. Encoded protein: CASSPLPGTSGSNEQFF.